These 2 T cell receptor beta chains share one sample of origin, sequenced in a study of T cell changes during pregnancy in multiple sclerosis. Here immunoSEQ multiplex PCR was the method, and the copy in TCRdb shows in-frame clones only, minus some. The sample comprises around 72,000 clones, 91% of which are singletons, and approximately 0.71% rests with the top ten. The sequencing here drew on peripheral blood, taken in the third trimester of pregnancy. These receptors all come from a female donor in good health, enrolled as a control in a pregnancy study.

The CDR3 sequence is CASSSYLLQGTEAFF. CDR3 nucleotide sequence: TGTGCCAGCAGTTCCTACTTATTACAGGGGACTGAAGCTTTCTTT. This chain uses TRBV27 with TRBJ1-1, with TRBD1 identical over 7 bases. The CDR3 loop spans 15 amino acids. CDR1 is MNHEY, CDR2 SMNVEV, per germline (reference sequence). After removal of 4 bases from V and 5 bases from J, the junction contained 10 bases not matched to a gene.

This chain joins TRBV27 and TRBJ1-1, with D possibly matching TRBD1 (6 bases). CDR1 is MNHEY, CDR2 SMNVEV, per germline (reference sequence). The CDR3 is made up of 14 amino acids. V lost 8 bases, J lost 0 bases, and 13 bases lay in between. The CDR3 DNA follows: TGTGCCAGCGGACCTACAGGGTTGAACACTGAAGCTTTCTTT. It encodes CASGPTGLNTEAFF.